This T cell receptor beta chain was sequenced in a study of beta chain features in type 1 diabetes. Stem cell-like memory, regulatory, central memory and naive CD4+ cells were sorted via CD45RO/CCR7/CD25/CD127/CD95/CD27. Every isolated RNA sample was fully reverse transcribed, so sequencing captured expressed TCRB transcripts. Repertoires were generated with immunoSEQ multiplex PCR, while TCRdb's copy carries only in-frame clones and drops some. The sample includes over 150,000 clones, over 7.5% seen only once; the top ten take about 0.6%. Findings and limits, study-wide: High-TCR-expressing cells could be over-represented by cDNA sequencing. Moderate but significant shortening of TCRB CDR3s was recorded in all four CD4+ subsets from Type 1 diabetes patients.

This clone was counted only a few times. Its target is unknown. The CDR3 is made up of 16 amino acids. Germline lookup yields CDR1 SGDLS and CDR2 YYNGEE. J gave up 5 bases and V 0 bases, and 8 bases lay outside the gene matches. Sequencing was carried out using central memory CD4+ T cells from blood. This sequence originates from a man aged 18 to 29 in good health. This rearrangement joins TRBV9 to TRBJ2-3, with 8 bases fitting TRBD2. CDR3 bases: TGTGCCAGCAGCGTAGGGGGACTAGGGGCCGAAGATACGCAGTATTTT. It specifies CASSVGGLGAEDTQYF.